These 10 T cell receptor beta chains share one sample of origin, sequenced in a study of post-analysis software for immune sequencing data. Study outcomes and limitations: TRBV5-6, TRBV5-1 and TRBV20-1 were among five TRBV segments more frequent in patients than controls.

Every TCR beta cDNA library bore unique molecular identifiers. MiXCR, run by TCRdb on the PCR reads, gives a single entry per CDR3 protein. The data show hundreds of thousands of distinct CDR3 sequences, roughly 30% seen once. Their recognized antigens are unknown. Specimen: blood. These receptors all stem from a girl between 10 and 17 years old with multiple sclerosis.

The gene calls are TRBV5-4 and TRBJ2-1; 7 bases align to TRBD2. This CDR3 has 16 amino acids. V shed 2 bases and J 5 bases; nucleotides not matched to a gene: 10. From germline, CDR1 is SGHNT and CDR2 YYREEE (reference sequence). DNA for the CDR3: TGTGCCAGCAGCTTTCCCGCGGGAGTGGTCGACAATGAGCAGTTCTTC. Translation: CASSFPAGVVDNEQFF.

The chain links TRBV28 to TRBJ2-6, with 8 bases lining up with TRBD2. Trimming at V came to 10 bases and at J to 0 bases, leaving 5 bases not matched to a gene. Germline V gene data show CDR1 as MDHEN and CDR2 as SYDVKM. This CDR3 spans 15 amino acids. CDR3 residues: CATREGPSGANVLTF. In DNA form, the CDR3 reads TGTGCCACCCGGGAGGGCCCCTCTGGGGCCAACGTCCTGACTTTC.

The rearrangement links TRBV12-3 or TRBV12-4 to TRBJ2-5; no clear D. The assigned J gene may be wrong: the sequence end matches TRBJ2-1 better. The CDR3 is made up of 11 amino acids. CDR3 sequence reads: CASTFQETQFF. The CDR3 DNA is TGTGCCAGCACCTTCCAAGAGACCCAGTTCTTC.

This clonotype was counted a few times. The chain recombines TRBV2 with TRBJ1-5, with a possible D match to TRBD1 (6 bases). The germline gives CDR1 SNHLY, CDR2 FYNNEI. The CDR3 has 13 residues. The CDR3: CAGGTEGEQPQHF. The CDR3 coding sequence is TGTGCAGGGGGGACCGAGGGGGAACAGCCCCAGCATTTT.

The chain carries TRBV20-1 and TRBJ2-7, with 7 bases that match TRBD2. Looked up from germline, CDR1 is DFQATT and CDR2 is SNEGSKA (reference sequence). The CDR3 is 13 residues long. Trimming at V came to 5 bases and at J to 3 bases, leaving 7 bases not matched to a gene. In DNA, the CDR3 is TGCAGTGCTGGCGGGACTACCTACTACGAGCAGTACTTC. As protein: CSAGGTTYYEQYF.

The chain couples TRBV5-1 to TRBJ2-5; 11 bases are a match to TRBD1. V shed 3 bases and J 4 bases; nucleotides not matched to a gene: 5. This CDR3 is 15 amino acids long. Germline lookup yields CDR1 SGHRS and CDR2 YFSETQ. CDR3 loop: CASSWGQGEGETQYF. CDR3 coding DNA: TGCGCCAGCAGCTGGGGACAGGGGGAAGGAGAGACCCAGTACTTC.

The rearrangement uses TRBV24-1 and TRBJ2-3; D is perhaps TRBD1 (5 bases). V lost 0 bases and J lost 3, with 9 bases in between. The CDR3 is made up of 15 amino acids. CDR1 and CDR2 (germline): KGHDR, SFDVKD. Here the CDR3 reads CATSDLGSGTDTQYF. In DNA form, the CDR3 reads TGTGCCACCAGTGATTTGGGGTCAGGGACAGATACGCAGTATTTT.

The sample holds a few counts of this clonotype. V usage is TRBV4-1 and J usage is TRBJ1-1; TRBD1 is a possible D gene (6 bases). The V gene lost 1 base and the J gene lost 5 bases, with 14 bases spanning the gap. Germline-derived CDR1 and CDR2 are MGHRA and YSYEKL. This CDR3 is built from 15 residues. The CDR3: CASSQAGRGETEAFF. The CDR3 DNA is TGCGCCAGCAGCCAAGCGGGAAGGGGGGAGACTGAAGCTTTCTTT.

The rearrangement joins TRBV24-1 to TRBJ2-5, with TRBD2 matching 10 bases. The CDR3 totals 16 residues. Trimming at V came to 5 bases and at J to 5 bases, leaving 10 bases not matched to a gene. CDR1 KGHDR and CDR2 SFDVKD come from the germline V gene. The CDR3 is CATSGPGTSVGETQYF. CDR3 bases: TGTGCCACCAGTGGTCCCGGGACTAGCGTCGGGGAGACCCAGTACTTC.

In this sample, this clonotype turned up a few times. The CDR3 nucleotides read TGTGCCAGCAGTTTATACGGGACAGGGGACTATGGCTACACCTTC. The encoded protein is CASSLYGTGDYGYTF. The V gene is TRBV27, the J gene TRBJ1-2; TRBD1 matches 10 bases. CDR3 length: 15 amino acids. V lost 1 base to trimming and J lost 3 bases; unmatched junction nucleotides: 2. The germline gives CDR1 MNHEY, CDR2 SMNVEV (reference sequence).